The 14 T cell receptor beta chains listed next were all sequenced from one sample in a study of CD8+CD57+ T cells in acquired aplastic anemia. Template material for TCR beta VDJ and CDR3 profiling consisted of genomic DNA. From the reads, TCRdb called clonotypes with MiXCR, one entry per CDR3 protein. The data hold approximately 190,000 distinct CDR3 sequences, with 48% observed a single time. By flow cytometry, patients selected for sequencing had shown an expansion of CD8+CD57+ cells. The sample consisted of sorted CD4+, CD8+, or CD8+CD57+ T cells (not recorded which) from PBMCs. Receptor source: a human donor with aplastic anemia.

The chain links TRBV10-3 to TRBJ2-1; no clear D gene. Germline lookup yields CDR1 ENHRY and CDR2 SYGVKD. The CDR3 consists of 12 residues. V lost 10 bases to trimming and J lost 10 bases, with 17 bases between them. CDR3 loop: CASTLLASEQFF. CDR3 DNA: TGTGCCAGCACCCTCCTCGCTTCGGAGCAGTTCTTC.

This clonotype was counted only a few times. Its ends do not fully match the called genes, so a read error is possible. This sequence joins TRBV11-2 and TRBJ1-6; a possible D gene is TRBD1 (6 bases). CDR3 size: 16 residues. The germline V gene has CDR1 SGHAT and CDR2 FQNNGV. CDR3 DNA sequence: TGTGCCAGCAGCGCCCGACAGGCTGATTATGATTCACTCCTCCACTTT. Translation: CASSARQADYDSLLHF.

Comments on this clonotype: Given a much more abundant clone one base away, this may be a read error. The CDR3 DNA reads TGTGCCAGCAGCGTCCCGGTCTCAAATAAAAACACAGATACGCAGTATTTT. Translating it yields CASSVPVSNKNTDTQYF. V gene TRBV9 combines with J gene TRBJ2-3; unclear D gene. Germline values: CDR1 SGDLS, CDR2 YYNGEE. The CDR3 is made up of 17 amino acids. V was cut by 2 bases and J by 2 bases, with 18 bases left in between.

This clonotype was counted ten times or more. The CDR3 region is CASSEGPSSYEQYF. CDR3 sequence (DNA): TGCGCCAGCAGTGAGGGGCCAAGCTCCTACGAGCAGTACTTC. The genes are TRBV10-1 and TRBJ2-7; D not resolved. The CDR3 length is 14 residues. The germline V gene has CDR1 WNHNN and CDR2 SYGVQD (reference sequence). V dropped 2 bases and J dropped 0 bases, with 8 bases sitting between them.

A few counts support this clonotype. The chain couples TRBV25-1 to TRBJ2-7, with 7 bases aligning to TRBD1. Trimming cost V 5 bases and J 2 bases; bases outside gene matches: 12. CDR3 length: 16 amino acids. Germline-derived CDR1 and CDR2 are MGHDK and SYGVNS. In DNA, the CDR3 is TGTGCCAGCAGTCCCCCCCCCCCCCAGGGGGCCTACGAGCAGTACTTC. Translation gives CASSPPPPQGAYEQYF.

This clonotype turned up a few times. Mismatch with germline at one junction end may stem from a read error. The chain couples TRBV5-1 to TRBJ2-6; possible D gene TRBD1, 5 bases. From germline, CDR1 is SGHRS and CDR2 YFSETQ. CDR3 length: 14 residues. The CDR3 DNA reads TGCGCCAGCAGCTTTACCTCTGGGGCCAACGTCCTGATTTTC. Protein: CASSFTSGANVLIF.

The rearrangement links TRBV29-1 to TRBJ2-3; tentatively, D is TRBD2 (7 bases). The CDR3 covers 14 residues. Germline CDR1 reads SQVTM; CDR2 reads ANQGSEA. V lost 6 bases to trimming and J lost 0 bases, with 13 bases between them. The CDR3 region is CSVREGGSTDTQYF. As DNA, the CDR3 is TGCAGCGTCAGGGAGGGGGGGAGCACAGATACGCAGTATTTT.

This chain links TRBV20-1 with TRBJ2-1; TRBD2 agrees at 9 bases. V shed 1 base and J 3 bases; nucleotides not matched to a gene: 7. The germline gives CDR1 DFQATT, CDR2 SNEGSKA (reference sequence). This CDR3 has 16 amino acids. CDR3 in amino acids: CSARVGGLADYNEQFF. The CDR3 DNA reads TGCAGTGCTAGAGTCGGGGGACTAGCAGACTACAATGAGCAGTTCTTC.

Remarks on this clonotype: This may arise from a read error, as a much more abundant clone is one base away. V usage is TRBV6-2 or TRBV6-3 and J usage is TRBJ1-1; TRBD1 agrees at 7 bases. The germline V gene encodes CDR1 MNHEY and CDR2 SVGEGT. Unmatched junction bases numbered 8, after V lost 10 bases and J lost 3 bases. This CDR3 has 13 amino acids. The CDR3 DNA sequence: TGTGCCATCTCCTTAGGACAGGACACTGAAGCTTTCTTT. Translating it yields CAISLGQDTEAFF.

This chain links TRBV6-2 or TRBV6-3 with TRBJ2-3; D is unclear. The ends were cut back, 4 bases at V and 2 bases at J, with 7 bases in the middle. This CDR3 is built from 13 residues. Germline V lookup: CDR1 MNHEY, CDR2 SVGEGT. CDR3 loop: CASSWVITDTQYF. The DNA of the CDR3 is TGTGCCAGCAGTTGGGTTATCACAGATACGCAGTATTTT.

The sample holds many counts of this clonotype. The chain recombines TRBV5-6 with TRBJ1-5, with D hard to call. The germline V gene has CDR1 SGHDT and CDR2 YYEEEE. The CDR3 contains 15 residues. Trimming took 2 bases from V and 0 from J, leaving 9 bases between them. The CDR3 coding sequence is TGTGCCAGCAGCTTAGGTGGGAATAGCAATCAGCCCCAGCATTTT. It yields the protein CASSLGGNSNQPQHF.

This clonotype came up many times. This chain joins TRBV5-1 and TRBJ2-5; D uncertain. This CDR3 is built from 12 residues. The germline CDR1 and CDR2 sequences are SGHRS and YFSETQ. Trimming pared 2 bases from V and 3 bases from J, leaving 5 bases between. CDR3 DNA sequence: TGCGCCAGCAGCTTTGGTGAAGAGACCCAGTACTTC. Protein sequence: CASSFGEETQYF.

Many counts were recorded for this clonotype. The V gene is TRBV24-1, the J gene TRBJ2-1, with TRBD2 matching 9 bases. Per the germline V gene, CDR1 is KGHDR and CDR2 is SFDVKD. V gave up 10 bases and J gave up 6 bases; unmatched junction bases: 9. The CDR3 is 14 amino acids. CDR3 sequence reads: CATKGTSRGNEQFF. CDR3 in DNA: TGTGCCACAAAAGGGACTAGCCGGGGCAATGAGCAGTTCTTC.

V usage is TRBV9 and J usage is TRBJ2-7; D is ambiguous. This CDR3 region has 13 residues. Germline values: CDR1 SGDLS, CDR2 YYNGEE. V was trimmed by 5 bases and J by 6 bases, leaving 15 bases between them. Here the CDR3 DNA reads TGTGCCAGCAGTTTAACCCCCCCCGGCGAGCAGTACTTC. Translation gives CASSLTPPGEQYF. Supplemented by reference TRBV9 and TRBJ2-7, the full variable domain reads DSGVTQTPKHLITATGQRVTLRCSPRSGDLSVYWYQQSLDQGLQFLIQYYNGEERAKGNILERFSAQQFPDLHSELNLSSLELGDSALYFCASSLTPPGEQYFGPGTRLTVT.